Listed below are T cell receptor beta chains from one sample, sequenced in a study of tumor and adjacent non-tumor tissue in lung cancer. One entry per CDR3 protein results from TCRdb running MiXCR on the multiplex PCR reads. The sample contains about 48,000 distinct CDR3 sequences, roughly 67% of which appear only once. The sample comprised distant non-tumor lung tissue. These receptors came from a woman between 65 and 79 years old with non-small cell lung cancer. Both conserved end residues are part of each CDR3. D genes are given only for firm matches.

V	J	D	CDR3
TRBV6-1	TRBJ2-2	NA	CASNTPFFSNKNTGELFF
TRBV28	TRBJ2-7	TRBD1	CASSLLGGQWSYEQYF
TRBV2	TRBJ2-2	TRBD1	CASKTGDTGELFF
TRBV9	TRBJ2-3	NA	CASSALGLAISTDTQYF
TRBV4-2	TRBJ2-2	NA	CASSLGWATNTEELFF
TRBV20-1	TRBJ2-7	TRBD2	CSALPTSGASNERYF
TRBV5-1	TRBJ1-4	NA	CASSRTSGSGEKLFF
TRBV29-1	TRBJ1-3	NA	CSVNSRTTIYF
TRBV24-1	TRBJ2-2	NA	CATSDWAHPSTGELFF
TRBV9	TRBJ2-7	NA	CASSSGYEQYF
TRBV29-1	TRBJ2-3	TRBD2	CSVDQTSGIADTQCF
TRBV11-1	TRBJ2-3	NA	CASSLGREADTHYF
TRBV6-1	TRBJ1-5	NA	CANNLNGRQPHHF
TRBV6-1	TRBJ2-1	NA	CASIPARSRSYNEQFF
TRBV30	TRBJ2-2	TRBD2	CALGLAGVGYTGELFF
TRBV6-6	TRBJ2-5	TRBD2	CASGLAGETQYF
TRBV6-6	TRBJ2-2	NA	CASHDLVGGDTGELFF
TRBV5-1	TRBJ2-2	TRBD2	CASSLPVELAINTGELFF
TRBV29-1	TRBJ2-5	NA	CSVVGLEETQYF
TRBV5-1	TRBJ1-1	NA	CASSQYMVGTEAFF
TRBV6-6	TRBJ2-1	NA	CASSAYMEGSHNEQFF
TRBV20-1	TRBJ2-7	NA	CSTGSAGTPQYF
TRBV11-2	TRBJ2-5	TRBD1	CTSGFEGQAAETQYF
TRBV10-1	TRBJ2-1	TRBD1	CASSGTGTGSNERFF
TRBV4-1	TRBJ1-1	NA	CVSNQDSGSEGAFF
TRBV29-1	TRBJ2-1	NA	CSVGGEHKQFF
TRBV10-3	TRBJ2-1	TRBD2	CAISSSGNSYKEQLF
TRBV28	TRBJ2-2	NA	CASSLAGTGELFF
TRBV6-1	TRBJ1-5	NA	CASSRSADSNQPQNF
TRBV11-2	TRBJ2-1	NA	CASSSMLSSHEQFF
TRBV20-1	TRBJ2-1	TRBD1	CSVRQDRWDVDEQFF
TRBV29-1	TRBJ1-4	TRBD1	CIVVQGGTNEKLFF
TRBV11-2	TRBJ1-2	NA	CVSSTTRVSGYTF
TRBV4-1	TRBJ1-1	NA	CAGRHRTENTEAFF
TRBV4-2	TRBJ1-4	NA	CASSWNRAGGEKLFF
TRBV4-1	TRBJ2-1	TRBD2	CASSQDPGFSGTTYNEQFF